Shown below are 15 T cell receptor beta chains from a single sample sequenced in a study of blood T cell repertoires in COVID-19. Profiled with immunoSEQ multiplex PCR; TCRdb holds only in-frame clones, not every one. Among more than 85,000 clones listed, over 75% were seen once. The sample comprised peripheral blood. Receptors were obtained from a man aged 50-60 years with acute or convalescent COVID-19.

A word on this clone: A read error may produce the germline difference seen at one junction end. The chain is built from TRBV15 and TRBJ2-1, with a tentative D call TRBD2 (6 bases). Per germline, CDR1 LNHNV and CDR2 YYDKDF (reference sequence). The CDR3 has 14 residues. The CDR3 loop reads CATSRGRGDNQQFF. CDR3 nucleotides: TGTGCCACCAGCAGAGGGAGGGGCGACAATCAGCAGTTCTTC.

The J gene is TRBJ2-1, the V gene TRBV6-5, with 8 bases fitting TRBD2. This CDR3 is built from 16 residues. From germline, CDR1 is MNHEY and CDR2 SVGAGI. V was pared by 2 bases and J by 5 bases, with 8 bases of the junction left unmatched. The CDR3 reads CASSYIRAGGDNEQFF. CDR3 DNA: TGTGCCAGCAGTTACATCCGGGCGGGGGGTGACAATGAGCAGTTCTTC.

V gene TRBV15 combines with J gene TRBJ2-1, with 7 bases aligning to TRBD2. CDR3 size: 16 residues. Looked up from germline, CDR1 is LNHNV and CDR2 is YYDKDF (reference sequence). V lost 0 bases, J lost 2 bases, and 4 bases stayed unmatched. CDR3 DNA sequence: TGTGCCACCAGCAGAGATCTAACTAGCGCCTACAATGAGCAGTTCTTC. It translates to CATSRDLTSAYNEQFF.

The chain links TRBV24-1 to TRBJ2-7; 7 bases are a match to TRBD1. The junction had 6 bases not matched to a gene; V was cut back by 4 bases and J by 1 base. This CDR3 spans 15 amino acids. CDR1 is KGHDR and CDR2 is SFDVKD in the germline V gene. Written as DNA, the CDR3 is TGTGCCACCAGTGAATCCGGGACAGAGTCCTACGAGCAGTACTTC. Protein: CATSESGTESYEQYF.

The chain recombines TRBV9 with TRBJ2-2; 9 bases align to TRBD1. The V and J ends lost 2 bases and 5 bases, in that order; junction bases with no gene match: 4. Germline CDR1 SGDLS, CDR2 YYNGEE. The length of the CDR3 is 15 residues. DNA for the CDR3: TGTGCCAGCAGCGTCGGGACAGGGTTGACCGGGGAGCTGTTTTTT. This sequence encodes CASSVGTGLTGELFF.

CDR3: CASSRTGIMNTEAFF. CDR3 nucleotide sequence: TGTGCCAGCAGCCGGACAGGGATCATGAACACTGAAGCTTTCTTT. This chain links TRBV27 with TRBJ1-1; 8 nucleotides agree with TRBD1. This CDR3 has 15 amino acids. V was pared by 6 bases and J by 0 bases, with 6 bases of the junction left unmatched. The germline V gene encodes CDR1 MNHEY and CDR2 SMNVEV (reference sequence).

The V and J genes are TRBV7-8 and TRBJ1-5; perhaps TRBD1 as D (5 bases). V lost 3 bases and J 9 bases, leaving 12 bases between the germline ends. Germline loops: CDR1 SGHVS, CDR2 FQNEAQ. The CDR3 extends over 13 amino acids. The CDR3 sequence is CASSLAGKVPQHF. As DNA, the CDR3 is TGTGCCAGCAGCTTGGCAGGGAAGGTGCCCCAGCATTTT.

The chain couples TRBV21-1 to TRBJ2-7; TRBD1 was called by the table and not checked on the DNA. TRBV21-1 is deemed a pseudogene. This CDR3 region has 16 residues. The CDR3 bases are TGTGCCAGCAGCAAAGACAGGGTTCGGTTCCTGGACGAGCAGTACTTC. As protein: CASSKDRVRFLDEQYF.

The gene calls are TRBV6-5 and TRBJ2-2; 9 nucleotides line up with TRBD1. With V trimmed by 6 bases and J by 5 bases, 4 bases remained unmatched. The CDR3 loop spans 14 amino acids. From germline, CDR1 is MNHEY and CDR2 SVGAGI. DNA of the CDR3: TGTGCCAGCAGACGGACAGGGGCGACCGGGGAGCTGTTTTTT. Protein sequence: CASRRTGATGELFF.

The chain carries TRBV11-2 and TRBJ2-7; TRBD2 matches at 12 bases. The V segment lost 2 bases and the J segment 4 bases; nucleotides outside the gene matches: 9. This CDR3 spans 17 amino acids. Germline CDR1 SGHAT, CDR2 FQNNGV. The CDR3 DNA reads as TGTGCCAGCAGCTTATGGCTAGCGGGAGGGCCCGTGTACGAGCAGTACTTC. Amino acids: CASSLWLAGGPVYEQYF.

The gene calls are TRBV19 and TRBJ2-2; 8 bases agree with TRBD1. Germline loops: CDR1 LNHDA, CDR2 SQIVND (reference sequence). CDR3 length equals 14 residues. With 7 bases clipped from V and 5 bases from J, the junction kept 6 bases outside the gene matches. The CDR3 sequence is CASIDRGITGELFF. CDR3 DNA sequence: TGTGCCAGTATCGACAGGGGAATAACCGGGGAGCTGTTTTTT.

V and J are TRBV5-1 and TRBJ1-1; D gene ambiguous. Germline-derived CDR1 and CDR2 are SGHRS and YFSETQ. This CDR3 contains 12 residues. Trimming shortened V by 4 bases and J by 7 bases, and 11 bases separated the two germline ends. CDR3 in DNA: TGCGCCAGCAGCCTGCCGGCGGTTGAAGCTTTCTTT. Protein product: CASSLPAVEAFF.

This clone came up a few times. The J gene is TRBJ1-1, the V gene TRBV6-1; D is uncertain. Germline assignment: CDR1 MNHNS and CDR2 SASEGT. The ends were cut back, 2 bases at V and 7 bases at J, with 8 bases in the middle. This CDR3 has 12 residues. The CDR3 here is CASSEFRFEAFF. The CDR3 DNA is TGTGCCAGCAGTGAATTCAGATTTGAAGCTTTCTTT.

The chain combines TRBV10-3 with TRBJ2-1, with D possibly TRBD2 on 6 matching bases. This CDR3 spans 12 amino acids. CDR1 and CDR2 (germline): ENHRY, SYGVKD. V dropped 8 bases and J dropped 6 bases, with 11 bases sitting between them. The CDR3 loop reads CAIGMEGNEQFF. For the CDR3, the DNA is TGTGCCATCGGGATGGAGGGCAATGAGCAGTTCTTC.

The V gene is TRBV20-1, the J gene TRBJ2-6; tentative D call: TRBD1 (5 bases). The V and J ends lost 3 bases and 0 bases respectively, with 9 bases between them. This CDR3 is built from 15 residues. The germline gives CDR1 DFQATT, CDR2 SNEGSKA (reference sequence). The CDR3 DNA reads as TGCAGTGCTAGTGGACAAAGCTCTGGGGCCAACGTCCTGACTTTC. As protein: CSASGQSSGANVLTF.